One T cell receptor beta chain is described in this entry. Its target is unknown. This sample stems from a study of shared clonotypes between healthy human individuals. CDR1 MDHEN and CDR2 SYDVKM come from the germline V gene. Trimming took 3 bases from V and 10 from J, leaving 10 bases between them. The CDR3 is 11 residues long. Terminally differentiated effector memory CD45RA+ cells were excluded from the naive CD8 cells, which were CD45RO-negative and positively selected for CCR7. Donors were healthy HIV-negative adults without recent acute infections or vaccinations. Across several immunoSEQ plates, the genomic DNA of each subset was split evenly. The table came from immunoSEQ multiplex PCR; TCRdb's copy has only in-frame clones and leaves some out. The repertoire holds around 2.1 million clones, about 92% seen once, with more than 1.5% in the top ten. Whole-study results and caveats: Around 5% of naive CD4 clonotypes were common to a few donors.

This TCR derives from a man aged 18-30 years in good health. Some clones in this sample may be carry-over from other donors' samples. The specimen was naive CD8+ T cells from PBMCs. The rearrangement joins TRBV28 to TRBJ2-7, with D perhaps TRBD2 (5 bases). The CDR3 nucleotides read TGTGCCAGCAGTTTTGGAGGTGGACAGTACTTC. Protein: CASSFGGGQYF.